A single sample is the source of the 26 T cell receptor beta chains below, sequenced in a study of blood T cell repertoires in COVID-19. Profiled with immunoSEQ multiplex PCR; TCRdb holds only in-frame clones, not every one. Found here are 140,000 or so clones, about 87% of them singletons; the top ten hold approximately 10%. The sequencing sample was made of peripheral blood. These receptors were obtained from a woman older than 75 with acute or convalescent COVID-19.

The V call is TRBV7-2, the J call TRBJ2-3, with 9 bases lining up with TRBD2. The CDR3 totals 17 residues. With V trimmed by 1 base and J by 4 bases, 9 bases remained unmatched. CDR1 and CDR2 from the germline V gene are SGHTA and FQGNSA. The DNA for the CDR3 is TGTGCCAGCAGCTTAGAAGCGGGGGGTTATGTCGCAGATACGCAGTATTTT. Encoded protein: CASSLEAGGYVADTQYF.

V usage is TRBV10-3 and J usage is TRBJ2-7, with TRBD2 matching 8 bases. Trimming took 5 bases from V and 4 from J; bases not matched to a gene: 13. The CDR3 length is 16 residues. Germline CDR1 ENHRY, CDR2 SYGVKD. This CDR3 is CAISPGVGRGVYEQYF. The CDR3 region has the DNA TGTGCCATCAGTCCTGGGGTAGGGCGGGGGGTGTACGAGCAGTACTTC.

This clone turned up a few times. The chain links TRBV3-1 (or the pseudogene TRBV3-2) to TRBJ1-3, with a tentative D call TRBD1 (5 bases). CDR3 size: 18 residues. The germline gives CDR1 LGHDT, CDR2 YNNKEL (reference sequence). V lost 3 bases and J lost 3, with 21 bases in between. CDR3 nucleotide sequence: TGTGCCAGCAGCCAGCGGGACGGAGGATTAACATTTGGAAACACCATATATTTT. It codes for CASSQRDGGLTFGNTIYF.

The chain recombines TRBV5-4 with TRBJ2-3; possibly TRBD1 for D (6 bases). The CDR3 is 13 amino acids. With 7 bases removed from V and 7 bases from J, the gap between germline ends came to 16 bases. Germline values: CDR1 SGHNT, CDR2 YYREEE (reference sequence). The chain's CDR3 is CASSLGRGNTQYF. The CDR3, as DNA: TGTGCCAGCTCTCTTGGTAGGGGGAATACGCAGTATTTT.

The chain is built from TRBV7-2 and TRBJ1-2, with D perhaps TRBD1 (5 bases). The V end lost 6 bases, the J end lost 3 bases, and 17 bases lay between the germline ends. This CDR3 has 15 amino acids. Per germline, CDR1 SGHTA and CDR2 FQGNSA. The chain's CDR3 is CASRKRAGGDYGYTF. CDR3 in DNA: TGTGCCAGCAGAAAACGGGCGGGAGGGGACTATGGCTACACCTTC.

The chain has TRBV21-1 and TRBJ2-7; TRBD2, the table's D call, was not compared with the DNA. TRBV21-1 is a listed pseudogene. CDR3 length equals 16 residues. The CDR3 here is CASSKKRASLRNEQYF. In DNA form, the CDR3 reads TGTGCCAGCAGCAAGAAGAGGGCATCCCTACGAAACGAGCAGTACTTC.

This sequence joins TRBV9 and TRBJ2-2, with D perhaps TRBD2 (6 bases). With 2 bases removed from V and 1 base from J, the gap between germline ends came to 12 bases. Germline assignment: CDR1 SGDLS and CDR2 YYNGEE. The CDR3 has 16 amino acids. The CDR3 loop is CASSVGDSKNTGELFF. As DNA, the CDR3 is TGTGCCAGCAGCGTGGGGGACTCCAAGAACACCGGGGAGCTGTTTTTT.

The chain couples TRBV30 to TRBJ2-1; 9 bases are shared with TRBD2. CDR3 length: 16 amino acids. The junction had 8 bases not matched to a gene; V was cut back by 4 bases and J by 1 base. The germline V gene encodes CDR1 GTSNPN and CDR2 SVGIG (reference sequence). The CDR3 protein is CAWTNRLAVSYNEQFF. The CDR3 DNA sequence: TGTGCCTGGACCAATCGACTAGCGGTTTCCTACAATGAGCAGTTCTTC.

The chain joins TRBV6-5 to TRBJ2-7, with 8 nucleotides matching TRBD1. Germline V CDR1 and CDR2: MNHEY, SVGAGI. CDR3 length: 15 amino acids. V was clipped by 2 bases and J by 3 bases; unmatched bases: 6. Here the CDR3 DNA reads TGTGCCAGCAGTTACCAAGACAGGGGCTACTACGAGCAGTACTTC. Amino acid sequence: CASSYQDRGYYEQYF.

The CDR3, as DNA: TGTGCCAGCAGGACAGGGGGCTCCAACACTGAAGCTTTCTTT. Residues: CASRTGGSNTEAFF. The chain is built from TRBV6-5 and TRBJ1-1, with 10 bases lining up with TRBD1. V dropped 6 bases and J dropped 2; count of bases not matched to a gene: 3. CDR1 is MNHEY and CDR2 is SVGAGI in the germline V gene. The CDR3 totals 14 residues.

This CDR3 reads CASRRRHTSTDTQYF. In DNA, the CDR3 is TGTGCCAGCAGGAGGAGGCATACTAGCACAGATACGCAGTATTTT. The genes are TRBV5-5 and TRBJ2-3; D is perhaps TRBD2 (5 bases). The CDR3 has 15 residues. The germline gives CDR1 SGHKS, CDR2 YYEKEE (reference sequence). V lost 5 bases, J lost 0 bases, and 13 bases lay in between.

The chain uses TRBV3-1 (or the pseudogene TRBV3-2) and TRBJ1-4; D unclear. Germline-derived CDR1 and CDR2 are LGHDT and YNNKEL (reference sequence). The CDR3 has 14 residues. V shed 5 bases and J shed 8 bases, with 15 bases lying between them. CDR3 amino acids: CASSKWEVGEKLFF. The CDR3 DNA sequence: TGTGCCAGCAGCAAATGGGAGGTTGGGGAAAAACTGTTTTTT.

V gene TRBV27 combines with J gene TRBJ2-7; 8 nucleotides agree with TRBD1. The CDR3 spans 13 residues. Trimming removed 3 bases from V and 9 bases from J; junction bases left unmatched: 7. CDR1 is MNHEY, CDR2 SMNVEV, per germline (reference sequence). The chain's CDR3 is CASSFEPGGSQYF. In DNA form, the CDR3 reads TGTGCCAGCAGTTTCGAACCAGGGGGCTCGCAGTACTTC.

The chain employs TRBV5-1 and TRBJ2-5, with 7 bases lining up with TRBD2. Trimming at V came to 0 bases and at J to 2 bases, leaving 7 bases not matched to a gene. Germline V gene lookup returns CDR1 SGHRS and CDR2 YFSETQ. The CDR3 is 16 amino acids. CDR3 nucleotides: TGCGCCAGCAGCTTGGCCCCCAGCGGGGAGCAAGAGACCCAGTACTTC. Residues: CASSLAPSGEQETQYF.

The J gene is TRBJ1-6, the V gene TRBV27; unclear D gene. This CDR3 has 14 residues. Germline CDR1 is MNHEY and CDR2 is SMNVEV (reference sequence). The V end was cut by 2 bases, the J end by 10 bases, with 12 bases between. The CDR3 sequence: CASSLVDRSSPLHF. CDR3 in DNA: TGTGCCAGCAGTTTAGTGGATAGGAGCTCACCCCTCCACTTT.

The CDR3, as DNA: TGTGCCACCGAAGGCAGGGCGCACGAGCAGTACTTC. Its protein product is CATEGRAHEQYF. V usage is TRBV19 and J usage is TRBJ2-7, with a tentative D call TRBD1 (5 bases). This CDR3 contains 12 residues. The germline gives CDR1 LNHDA, CDR2 SQIVND (reference sequence). Trimming left V 10 bases short and J 5 bases short, with 15 bases between. Combining the CDR3 with reference TRBV19 and TRBJ2-7 gives the whole variable domain DGGITQSPKYLFRKEGQNVTLSCEQNLNHDAMYWYRQDPGQGLRLIYYSQIVNDFQKGDIAEGYSVSREKKESFPLTVTSAQKNPTAFYLCATEGRAHEQYFGPGTRLTVT.

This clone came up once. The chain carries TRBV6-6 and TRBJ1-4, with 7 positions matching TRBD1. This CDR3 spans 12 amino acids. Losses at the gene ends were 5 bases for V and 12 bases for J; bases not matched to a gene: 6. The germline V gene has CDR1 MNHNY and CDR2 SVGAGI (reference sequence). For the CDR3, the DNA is TGTGCCAGCAGTATCTCCGGACAGGAACTGTTTTTT. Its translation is CASSISGQELFF.

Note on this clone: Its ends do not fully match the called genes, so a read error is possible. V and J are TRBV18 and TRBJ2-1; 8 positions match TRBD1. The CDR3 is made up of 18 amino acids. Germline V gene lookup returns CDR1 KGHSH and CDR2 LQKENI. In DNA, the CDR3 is TGTGCCAGCTCACCTCCCGGGACAGGTGCCATCTCTTACATTGAGCAGTTCTTC. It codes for CASSPPGTGAISYIEQFF.

CDR3 loop: CASSLTGQGSDTQYF. In nucleotides, the CDR3 is TGTGCCAGCAGCTTAACAGGACAGGGAAGTGATACGCAGTATTTT. The V call is TRBV7-3, the J call TRBJ2-3; 8 bases agree with TRBD1. Unmatched junction bases numbered 5, after V lost 0 bases and J lost 6 bases. There are 15 residues in the CDR3. Germline V lookup: CDR1 SGHTA, CDR2 FQGTGA.

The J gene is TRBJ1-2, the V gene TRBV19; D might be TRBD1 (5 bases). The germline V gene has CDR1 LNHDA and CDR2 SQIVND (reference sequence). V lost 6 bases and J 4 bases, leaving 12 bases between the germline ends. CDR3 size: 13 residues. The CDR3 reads CASSLRTRYGYTF. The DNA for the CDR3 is TGTGCCAGTAGCCTACGGACACGCTATGGCTACACCTTC.

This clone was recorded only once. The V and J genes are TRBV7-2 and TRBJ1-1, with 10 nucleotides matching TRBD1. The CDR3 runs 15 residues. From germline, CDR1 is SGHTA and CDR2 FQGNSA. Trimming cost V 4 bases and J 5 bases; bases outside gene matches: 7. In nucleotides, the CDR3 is TGTGCCAGCAGCTCAAGACAGGGGGCGAAGACTGAAGCTTTCTTT. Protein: CASSSRQGAKTEAFF.

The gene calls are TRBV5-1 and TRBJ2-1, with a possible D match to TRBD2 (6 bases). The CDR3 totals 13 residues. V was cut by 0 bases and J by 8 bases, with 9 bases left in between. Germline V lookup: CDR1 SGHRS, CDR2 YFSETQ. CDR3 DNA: TGCGCCAGCAGCTTGGTTAGGGAGGATGAGCAGTTCTTC. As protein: CASSLVREDEQFF.

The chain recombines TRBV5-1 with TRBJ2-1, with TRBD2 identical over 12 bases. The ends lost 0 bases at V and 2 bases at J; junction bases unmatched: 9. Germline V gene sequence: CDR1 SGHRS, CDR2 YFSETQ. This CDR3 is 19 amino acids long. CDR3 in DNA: TGCGCCAGCAGCTTGGGGCTAGCGGGGGGGCGAATAACCTACAATGAGCAGTTCTTC. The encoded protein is CASSLGLAGGRITYNEQFF.

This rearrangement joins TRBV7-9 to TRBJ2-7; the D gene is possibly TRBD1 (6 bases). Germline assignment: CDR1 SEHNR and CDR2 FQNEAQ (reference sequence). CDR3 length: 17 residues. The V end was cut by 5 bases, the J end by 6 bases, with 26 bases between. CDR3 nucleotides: TGTGCCAGCAGCCCCTCCGGGTGGGCAGGGGAAATGGGCGAGCAGTACTTC. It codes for CASSPSGWAGEMGEQYF.

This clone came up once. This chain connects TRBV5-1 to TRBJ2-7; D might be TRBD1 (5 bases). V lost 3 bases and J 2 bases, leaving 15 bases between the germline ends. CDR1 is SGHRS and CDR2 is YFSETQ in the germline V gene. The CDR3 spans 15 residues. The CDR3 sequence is CASSSAQGTTYEQYF. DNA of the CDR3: TGCGCCAGCAGCTCGGCGCAGGGTACCACCTACGAGCAGTACTTC.

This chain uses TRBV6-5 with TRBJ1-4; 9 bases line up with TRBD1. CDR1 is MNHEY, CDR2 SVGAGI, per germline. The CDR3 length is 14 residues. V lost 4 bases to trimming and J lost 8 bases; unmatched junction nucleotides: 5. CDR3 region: CASSWTGEWEKLFF. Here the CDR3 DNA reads TGTGCCAGCAGTTGGACAGGGGAATGGGAAAAACTGTTTTTT.